Presented here are 23 T cell receptor beta chains from one specimen sequenced in a study of T cell responses to AZD1222 COVID-19 vaccine. The data were produced by immunoSEQ multiplex PCR, yet TCRdb's version contains in-frame clones alone and is incomplete. The table lists approximately 200,000 clones, approximately 90% of them singletons, with around 3.6% in the top ten. The sample consisted of peripheral blood, taken 28 days after the second AZD1222 dose. The origin of the receptors is an adult who received the AZD1222 COVID-19 vaccine.

The CDR3 region is CASSSRTGTDTQYF. In DNA form, the CDR3 reads TGTGCCAGCAGCTCACGGACAGGCACAGATACGCAGTATTTT. The chain is built from TRBV5-4 and TRBJ2-3, with a possible D match to TRBD1 (6 bases). CDR3 size: 14 residues. V lost 3 bases and J 1 base, leaving 9 bases between the germline ends. The germline V gene encodes CDR1 SGHNT and CDR2 YYREEE (reference sequence).

The chain joins TRBV6-5 to TRBJ2-7; 13 bases align to TRBD2. Germline V gives CDR1 MNHEY, CDR2 SVGAGI. The CDR3 has 14 amino acids. J was trimmed by 4 bases and V by 6 bases; bases with no gene match: 3. The CDR3 spells CASSWTSGSYEQYF. The DNA for the CDR3 is TGTGCCAGCAGCTGGACTAGCGGGAGTTACGAGCAGTACTTC.

The chain employs TRBV28 and TRBJ1-2; the D is unclear. CDR3 size: 14 residues. The germline V gene encodes CDR1 MDHEN and CDR2 SYDVKM. Trimming took 0 bases from V and 0 from J, leaving 5 bases between them. CDR3 in amino acids: CASSLWPANYGYTF. The DNA of the CDR3 is TGTGCCAGCAGTTTATGGCCAGCTAACTATGGCTACACCTTC.

The V call is TRBV3-1 (or the pseudogene TRBV3-2), the J call TRBJ1-6; D is uncertain. The CDR3 extends over 15 amino acids. Trimming shortened V by 1 base and J by 7 bases, and 11 bases separated the two germline ends. Germline assignment: CDR1 LGHDT and CDR2 YNNKEL (reference sequence). CDR3 nucleotide sequence: TGTGCCAGCAGCCAAGCGGCAACACCGAATTCACCCCTCCACTTT. Its protein is CASSQAATPNSPLHF.

The chain recombines TRBV5-6 with TRBJ1-1; D might be TRBD1 (5 bases). The CDR3 is 18 amino acids. V dropped 4 bases and J dropped 0 bases, with 22 bases sitting between them. CDR1 and CDR2 from the germline V gene are SGHDT and YYEEEE. CDR3 in DNA: TGTGCCAGCAGCCCTAGGGCGGGGCCAGAAGCCATGAACACTGAAGCTTTCTTT. Translated: CASSPRAGPEAMNTEAFF.

A few counts support this clone. CDR3 DNA sequence: TGTGCCAGCAGCGCCCCGACAGGGCGGGAGCTGTTTTTT. Encoded protein: CASSAPTGRELFF. The chain has TRBV7-9 and TRBJ2-2, with 7 bases that match TRBD1. Germline CDR1 and CDR2: SEHNR and FQNEAQ (reference sequence). This CDR3 spans 13 amino acids. V lost 5 bases, J lost 9 bases, and 6 bases stayed unmatched.

The chain couples TRBV18 to TRBJ2-3; 10 nucleotides line up with TRBD2. The CDR3 is 18 amino acids. Germline V gene sequence: CDR1 KGHSH, CDR2 LQKENI. Trimming cost V 8 bases and J 3 bases; bases outside gene matches: 17. The CDR3 DNA is TGTGCCAGCCGTACGGGACCGAACAGCGGGAGGGTTACAGATACGCAGTATTTT. Its translation is CASRTGPNSGRVTDTQYF.

This clone showed up just once. This chain connects TRBV24-1 to TRBJ1-2, with 7 bases matching TRBD1. CDR1 is KGHDR, CDR2 SFDVKD, per germline. V shed 4 bases and J 4 bases; nucleotides not matched to a gene: 5. This CDR3 spans 14 amino acids. The CDR3 spells CATSDPGQVYGYTF. The CDR3 DNA follows: TGTGCCACCAGTGACCCCGGACAGGTCTATGGCTACACCTTC.

The CDR3 region is CASSSSSTGELFF. The CDR3 nucleotides are TGTGCCAGCAGCTCTAGCAGCACCGGGGAGCTGTTTTTT. The chain uses TRBV7-9 and TRBJ2-2; tentative D call: TRBD2 (5 bases). The CDR3 runs 13 residues. Trimming left V 4 bases short and J 4 bases short, with 7 bases between. The germline gives CDR1 SEHNR, CDR2 FQNEAQ (reference sequence).

This clone was detected only once. The rearrangement uses TRBV12-5 and TRBJ2-7, with no clear D. This CDR3 comprises 16 residues. The germline CDR1 and CDR2 sequences are LGHNT and FRNRAP. V lost 0 bases to trimming and J lost 3 bases, with 15 bases between them. The CDR3 sequence is CASGLVNLGSYYEQYF. DNA for the CDR3: TGTGCTAGTGGTTTGGTAAATTTGGGCAGCTACTACGAGCAGTACTTC.

V is TRBV7-9 and J is TRBJ2-7, with 7 bases lining up with TRBD2. V lost 3 bases to trimming and J lost 3 bases; unmatched junction nucleotides: 2. This CDR3 has 13 amino acids. Per the germline V gene, CDR1 is SEHNR and CDR2 is FQNEAQ (reference sequence). The DNA for the CDR3 is TGTGCCAGCAGCTTTAGCGGGTACTACGAGCAGTACTTC. This translates into CASSFSGYYEQYF. The full variable domain, rest sourced from reference TRBV7-9 and TRBJ2-7, is DTGVSQNPRHKITKRGQNVTFRCDPISEHNRLYWYRQTLGQGPEFLTYFQNEAQLEKSRLLSDRFSAERPKGSFSTLEIQRTEQGDSAMYLCASSFSGYYEQYFGPGTRLTVT.

CDR3 sequence reads: CSVNSGEQYF. The CDR3 nucleotides read TGCAGCGTTAACAGTGGCGAGCAGTACTTC. The chain joins TRBV29-1 to TRBJ2-7; no clear D gene. Germline CDR1 is SQVTM and CDR2 is ANQGSEA. V was pared by 5 bases and J by 6 bases, with 8 bases between. The CDR3 spans 10 residues.

The V call is TRBV24-1, the J call TRBJ2-7; D tentatively reads TRBD1 or TRBD2 (5 bases each). Germline-derived CDR1 and CDR2 are KGHDR and SFDVKD. The CDR3 is 12 amino acids. Trimming took off 2 bases at V and 6 bases at J, with 7 bases between the two ends. DNA of the CDR3: TGTGCCACCAGTGATTGGGACGGCGAGCAGTACTTC. Its translation: CATSDWDGEQYF.

This sequence joins TRBV6-5 and TRBJ2-7; TRBD2 matches at 8 bases. From germline, CDR1 is MNHEY and CDR2 SVGAGI. V trimming: 6 bases; J trimming: 4 bases; junction bases outside the gene matches: 5. CDR3 length: 13 residues. The DNA of the CDR3 is TGTGCCAGCAGCGCTCGGGGGGGTTACGAGCAGTACTTC. Translated: CASSARGGYEQYF.

Regarding this clone: Distinct nucleotide sequences in the sample also encode this CDR3. This chain uses TRBV9 with TRBJ2-3; D possibly corresponds to TRBD2 (6 bases). With 0 bases removed from V and 0 bases from J, the gap between germline ends came to 8 bases. CDR3 length: 15 amino acids. Germline lookup yields CDR1 SGDLS and CDR2 YYNGEE. The CDR3 DNA reads TGTGCCAGCAGCGTAGTTGGGACTAGCACAGATACGCAGTATTTT. This codes for CASSVVGTSTDTQYF.

The chain uses TRBV19 and TRBJ1-4; unclear D gene. The CDR3 length is 15 residues. Germline V lookup: CDR1 LNHDA, CDR2 SQIVND (reference sequence). V lost 3 bases and J lost 0, with 8 bases in between. CDR3 amino acids: CASSIGRATNEKLFF. Here the CDR3 DNA reads TGTGCCAGTAGTATCGGAAGAGCAACTAATGAAAAACTGTTTTTT. Filled out from reference TRBV19 and TRBJ1-4, the complete variable domain reads DGGITQSPKYLFRKEGQNVTLSCEQNLNHDAMYWYRQDPGQGLRLIYYSQIVNDFQKGDIAEGYSVSREKKESFPLTVTSAQKNPTAFYLCASSIGRATNEKLFFGSGTQLSVL.

This clone occurred once. The rearrangement joins TRBV14 to TRBJ1-1; D gene uncertain. Germline CDR1 SGHDN, CDR2 FVKESK. Between the trimmed V and J ends, which lost 1 base and 5 bases, there was a span of 8 bases. The CDR3 sequence is 13 residues long. The CDR3 protein is CASSQVWFTEAFF. The CDR3 region has the DNA TGTGCCAGCAGCCAAGTTTGGTTTACTGAAGCTTTCTTT.

The rearrangement uses TRBV4-1 and TRBJ2-2, with 8 nucleotides matching TRBD2. This CDR3 comprises 17 residues. The germline V gene has CDR1 MGHRA and CDR2 YSYEKL. V dropped 0 bases and J dropped 8; count of bases not matched to a gene: 11. This CDR3 reads CASSQDRAGVVPGELFF. The CDR3 nucleotides are TGCGCCAGCAGCCAAGATAGAGCGGGAGTGGTTCCAGGGGAGCTGTTTTTT.

V usage is TRBV9 and J usage is TRBJ2-1; weak D call: TRBD2 (6 bases). This CDR3 comprises 13 residues. Per germline, CDR1 SGDLS and CDR2 YYNGEE. V lost 4 bases and J 6 bases, leaving 11 bases between the germline ends. CDR3: CASSSGLGNEQFF. The DNA for the CDR3 is TGTGCCAGCAGCAGCGGGTTGGGCAATGAGCAGTTCTTC. The full variable domain, in which reference TRBV9 and TRBJ2-1 provide the parts outside the CDR3, is DSGVTQTPKHLITATGQRVTLRCSPRSGDLSVYWYQQSLDQGLQFLIQYYNGEERAKGNILERFSAQQFPDLHSELNLSSLELGDSALYFCASSSGLGNEQFFGPGTRLTVL.

The sample holds one count of this clone. The chain joins TRBV28 to TRBJ1-4, with D perhaps TRBD1 (5 bases). Trimming cost V 6 bases and J 8 bases, with 19 bases left between them. The CDR3 is made up of 15 amino acids. Germline-derived CDR1 and CDR2 are MDHEN and SYDVKM. CDR3 sequence (DNA): TGTGCCAGCAGCCCTGCGAGGCAGGGAGGGGAAAAACTGTTTTTT. Residues: CASSPARQGGEKLFF. The complete variable domain, with remaining parts taken from reference TRBV28 and TRBJ1-4, reads DVKVTQSSRYLVKRTGEKVFLECVQDMDHENMFWYRQDPGLGLRLIYFSYDVKMKEKGDIPEGYSVSREKKERFSLILESASTNQTSMYLCASSPARQGGEKLFFGSGTQLSVL.

This clone was picked up one time. V usage is TRBV28 and J usage is TRBJ1-4, with D perhaps matching TRBD1 (6 bases). The V gene's germline CDR1 is MDHEN and CDR2 SYDVKM. The V gene lost 3 bases and the J gene lost 2 bases, with 13 bases spanning the gap. This CDR3 has 16 residues. The CDR3 nucleotides read TGTGCCAGCAGTTTCCAGGGGAGTTCGACTAATGAAAAACTGTTTTTT. Protein sequence: CASSFQGSSTNEKLFF.

V gene TRBV19 combines with J gene TRBJ2-2; D uncertain. Trimming stripped 4 bases from V and 3 bases from J, with 3 bases between. The CDR3 is made up of 12 amino acids. CDR1 LNHDA and CDR2 SQIVND come from the germline V gene (reference sequence). CDR3 in amino acids: CASSTDTGELFF. CDR3 DNA sequence: TGTGCCAGTAGTACAGACACCGGGGAGCTGTTTTTT.

This chain uses TRBV3-1 (or the pseudogene TRBV3-2) with TRBJ2-1; D is undetermined. Trimming took off 4 bases at V and 10 bases at J, with 17 bases between the two ends. CDR3 length equals 14 residues. Germline V lookup: CDR1 LGHDT, CDR2 YNNKEL (reference sequence). The CDR3: CASSPLSGPSEQFF. The CDR3 nucleotides read TGTGCCAGCAGCCCCCTCTCAGGCCCTTCGGAGCAGTTCTTC.